This TCR beta chain appears in the sequencing data of a study of blood T cell repertoires in COVID-19. Study-level information: The origin of the acute and convalescent COVID-19 samples was the United States, Italy and Spain. Sample material is recorded as cDNA or gDNA derived from T cells, B-cell-depleted T cells, or PBMCs.

Germline CDR1 is MRHNA and CDR2 is SNTAGT. The V gene lost 2 bases and the J gene lost 0 bases, with 20 bases spanning the gap. The CDR3 is 19 amino acids. Under the authors' procedure: Estimation of nucleated cell counts relied on the amplification of reference gene primers. Generated by immunoSEQ multiplex PCR, the TCRdb table keeps only in-frame clones and is missing some. The DNA gave D and trimming, while V, J and clone size come from that table. This sample has 60,000 to 100,000 clones, with around 90% found just once. Input material: peripheral blood. This clonotype was obtained from a man aged 50 or older with active COVID-19. The chain employs TRBV6-4 and TRBJ1-5; D might be TRBD1 (6 bases). CDR3 in amino acids: CASSDLTTRQADSNQPQHF. The CDR3 DNA follows: TGTGCCAGCAGTGACCTCACCACGAGACAGGCCGATAGCAATCAGCCCCAGCATTTT.